The TCR beta chain described here comes from a study of blood T cell repertoires in COVID-19. There are 16 residues in the CDR3. The germline V gene has CDR1 SGHDN and CDR2 FVKESK. The J segment lost 7 bases and the V segment lost 1 base, leaving 12 bases of the junction unmatched. Study processing details: Quantification of nucleated cells was approximated via reference gene primer amplification. Repertoires were generated with immunoSEQ multiplex PCR, while TCRdb's copy carries only in-frame clones and drops some. Clone size and the V and J calls come from that table; the DNA yielded D and trimming. The table includes some 94,000 clones, 80% to 90% detected once.

The sequencing input was peripheral blood. This TCR derives from a human donor in a cohort sampled during active COVID-19. The chain uses TRBV14 and TRBJ2-7; 8 positions agree with TRBD1. CDR3 amino acids: CASSQAVAGGAGEQYF. DNA for the CDR3: TGTGCCAGCAGCCAAGCGGTAGCAGGGGGCGCGGGGGAGCAGTACTTC.